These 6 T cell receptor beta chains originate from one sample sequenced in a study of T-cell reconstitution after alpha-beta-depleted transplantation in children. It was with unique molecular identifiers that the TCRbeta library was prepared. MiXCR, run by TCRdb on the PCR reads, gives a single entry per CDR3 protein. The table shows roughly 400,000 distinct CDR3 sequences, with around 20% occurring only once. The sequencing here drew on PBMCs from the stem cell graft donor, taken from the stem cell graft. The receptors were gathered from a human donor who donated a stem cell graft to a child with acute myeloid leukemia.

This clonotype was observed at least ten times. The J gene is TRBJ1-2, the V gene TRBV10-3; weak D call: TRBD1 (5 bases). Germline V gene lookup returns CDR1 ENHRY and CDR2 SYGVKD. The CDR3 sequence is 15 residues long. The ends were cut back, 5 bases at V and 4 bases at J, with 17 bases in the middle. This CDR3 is CAISIGADLLYGYTF. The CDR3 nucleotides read TGTGCCATCAGTATAGGGGCAGACCTACTCTATGGCTACACCTTC.

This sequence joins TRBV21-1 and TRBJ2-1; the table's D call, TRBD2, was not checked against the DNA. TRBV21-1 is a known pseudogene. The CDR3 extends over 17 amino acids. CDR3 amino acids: CASSKAGLAGGVDEQFF. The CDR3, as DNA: TGTGCCAGCAGCAAAGCCGGACTAGCGGGAGGGGTCGATGAGCAGTTCTTC.

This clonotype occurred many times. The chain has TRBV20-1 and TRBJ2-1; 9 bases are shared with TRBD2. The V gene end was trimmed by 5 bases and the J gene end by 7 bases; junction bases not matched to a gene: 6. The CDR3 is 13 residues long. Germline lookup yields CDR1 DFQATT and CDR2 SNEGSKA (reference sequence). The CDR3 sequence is CSAFSGSGNEQFF. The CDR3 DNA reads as TGCAGTGCTTTTAGCGGGAGTGGAAATGAGCAGTTCTTC.

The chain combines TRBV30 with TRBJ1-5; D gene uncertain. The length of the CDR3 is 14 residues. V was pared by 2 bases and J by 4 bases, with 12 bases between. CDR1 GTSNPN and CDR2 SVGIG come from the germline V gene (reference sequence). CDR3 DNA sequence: TGTGCCTGGAGTCGGACGGACGTTAATCAGCCCCAGCATTTT. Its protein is CAWSRTDVNQPQHF.

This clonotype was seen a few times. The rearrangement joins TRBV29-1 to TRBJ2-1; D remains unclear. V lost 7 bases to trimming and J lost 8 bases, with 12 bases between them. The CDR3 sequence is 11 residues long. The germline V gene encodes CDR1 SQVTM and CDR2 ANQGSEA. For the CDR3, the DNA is TGCAGCGCCAAATTAATGGATGAGCAGTTCTTC. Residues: CSAKLMDEQFF.

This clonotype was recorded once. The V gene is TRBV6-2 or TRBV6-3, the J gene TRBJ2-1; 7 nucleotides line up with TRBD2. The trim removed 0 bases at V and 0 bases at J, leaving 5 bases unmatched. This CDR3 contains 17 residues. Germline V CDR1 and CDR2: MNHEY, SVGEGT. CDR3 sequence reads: CASSYSLASSSYNEQFF. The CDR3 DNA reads TGTGCCAGCAGTTACTCACTAGCGTCTAGCTCCTACAATGAGCAGTTCTTC.